This TCR beta chain was observed in a study of cytotoxic CD8 clonotypes in ibrutinib-treated CLL. Study-level information: In all, under twelve patients were relapsed/refractory, under 16 were treatment-naive and roughly 18 were IGHV unmutated. General observations from the study: At baseline, clonality was higher than in age-matched healthy donors and correlated with CD8+ counts.

Regarding this clone: The antigen remains unidentified.

Produced via immunoSEQ multiplex PCR; TCRdb's table is partial and in-frame only. The sample consists of about 130,000 clones, 79% of them appearing once. This CDR3 comprises 14 residues. The V end was cut by 0 bases, the J end by 8 bases, with 11 bases between. The germline gives CDR1 SGHRS, CDR2 YFSETQ. The chain recombines TRBV5-1 with TRBJ1-4; D is ambiguous. The clonotype originates from a human donor with chronic lymphocytic leukemia. Sample: PBMCs, taken after 12 months of ibrutinib treatment. CDR3 DNA sequence: TGCGCCAGCAGCTTGGAACTGAGTCGAGAAAAACTGTTTTTT. Protein sequence: CASSLELSREKLFF.